This passage covers 20 T cell receptor beta chains from one sample sequenced in a study of T cell changes during pregnancy in multiple sclerosis. The repertoire was sequenced with immunoSEQ multiplex PCR; TCRdb's copy has only in-frame clones and lacks some. The sample records under 85,000 clones, 90% being singletons. Source: peripheral blood, taken after pregnancy. These receptors were obtained from a female donor in good health, enrolled as a control in a pregnancy study.

The chain carries TRBV19 and TRBJ2-7; D is ambiguous. V was pared by 8 bases and J by 5 bases, with 10 bases between. This CDR3 spans 11 amino acids. Looked up from germline, CDR1 is LNHDA and CDR2 is SQIVND (reference sequence). In DNA form, the CDR3 reads TGTGCCAGTGGTCGGGTCCACGAGCAGTACTTC. Translating gives CASGRVHEQYF.

V gene TRBV18 combines with J gene TRBJ2-7; 9 bases line up with TRBD2. This CDR3 comprises 17 residues. The J segment lost 3 bases and the V segment lost 1 base, leaving 10 bases of the junction unmatched. Germline-derived CDR1 and CDR2 are KGHSH and LQKENI. CDR3 in DNA: TGTGCCAGCTCACCACTGACGGCGGGAGGGCCGGGCTACGAGCAGTACTTC. It yields the protein CASSPLTAGGPGYEQYF.

The chain employs TRBV2 and TRBJ1-1; 10 bases align to TRBD1. V lost 5 bases to trimming and J lost 4 bases; unmatched junction nucleotides: 4. From germline, CDR1 is SNHLY and CDR2 FYNNEI. The CDR3 extends over 14 amino acids. CDR3 residues: CASSMTGGLTEAFF. The CDR3 nucleotides are TGTGCCAGCAGTATGACAGGGGGCCTCACTGAAGCTTTCTTT.

This clone counts as medium-sized (0.01 to 0.1%). The CDR3 sequence is CASSERGTGIFYEQYF. The CDR3 nucleotides read TGTGCCAGCAGTGAAAGAGGGACAGGGATTTTTTACGAGCAGTACTTC. The genes are TRBV6-1 and TRBJ2-7; TRBD1 aligns across 9 bases. Germline CDR1 and CDR2: MNHNS and SASEGT. The CDR3 is 16 residues long. V gave up 2 bases and J gave up 4 bases; unmatched junction bases: 9.

The V and J genes are TRBV5-4 and TRBJ2-1; D is ambiguous. The CDR3 runs to 15 residues. Germline CDR1 SGHNT, CDR2 YYREEE (reference sequence). V shed 4 bases and J shed 0 bases, with 11 bases lying between them. For the CDR3, the DNA is TGTGCCAGCAGCACCCTGTCGAGCTCCTACAATGAGCAGTTCTTC. Translating gives CASSTLSSSYNEQFF.

The V and J genes are TRBV2 and TRBJ2-5; 14 bases match TRBD2. Germline CDR1 is SNHLY and CDR2 is FYNNEI. J was trimmed by 5 bases and V by 4 bases; bases with no gene match: 0. The length of the CDR3 is 14 residues. The CDR3 bases are TGTGCCAGCAGTGGGACTAGCGGGAGGGAGACCCAGTACTTC. Translation gives CASSGTSGRETQYF.

The chain couples TRBV30 to TRBJ1-2; D perhaps matches TRBD1 (5 bases). CDR3 length: 11 residues. Germline CDR1 reads GTSNPN; CDR2 reads SVGIG (reference sequence). V dropped 2 bases and J dropped 7 bases, with 8 bases sitting between them. The CDR3 DNA is TGTGCCTGGAGTCGGGGGGGTGGCTACACCTTC. This sequence encodes CAWSRGGGYTF.

This clone was seen a few times. The gene calls are TRBV28 and TRBJ2-1; 7 positions match TRBD2. The CDR3 loop spans 13 amino acids. V trimming: 7 bases; J trimming: 7 bases; junction bases outside the gene matches: 7. Germline values: CDR1 MDHEN, CDR2 SYDVKM. CDR3 protein: CASTPSGKNEQFF. The CDR3 coding sequence is TGTGCCAGCACCCCCAGCGGGAAGAATGAGCAGTTCTTC.

This sequence joins TRBV11-3 and TRBJ2-1, with TRBD2 matching 10 bases. Trimming removed 1 base from V and 9 bases from J; junction bases left unmatched: 9. Germline V CDR1 and CDR2: SGHNT, YENEEA. This CDR3 region has 16 residues. CDR3 sequence: CASSLVASGSNGEQFF. The CDR3 DNA reads as TGTGCCAGCAGCTTAGTGGCTAGCGGGAGTAATGGTGAGCAGTTCTTC.

The genes are TRBV19 and TRBJ2-7; D possibly corresponds to TRBD1 (5 bases). V was cut by 3 bases and J by 7 bases, with 13 bases left in between. This CDR3 is built from 13 residues. The germline V gene encodes CDR1 LNHDA and CDR2 SQIVND (reference sequence). The CDR3 reads CASSIQGAGEQYF. DNA of the CDR3: TGTGCCAGTAGTATTCAGGGTGCAGGTGAGCAGTACTTC.

V usage is TRBV6-5 and J usage is TRBJ2-7, with 7 bases that match TRBD1. CDR3 size: 15 residues. V gave up 2 bases and J gave up 2 bases; unmatched junction bases: 6. Germline V gene data show CDR1 as MNHEY and CDR2 as SVGAGI. The CDR3 sequence: CASSYDQGTAYEQYF. DNA of the CDR3: TGTGCCAGCAGTTACGATCAGGGGACAGCCTACGAGCAGTACTTC.

The chain is built from TRBV30 and TRBJ1-2; D is unresolved. Trimming left V 0 bases short and J 4 bases short, with 18 bases between. Germline CDR1 and CDR2: GTSNPN and SVGIG (reference sequence). CDR3 length equals 16 residues. The CDR3 loop reads CAWSVWVAGTTYGYTF. CDR3 bases: TGTGCCTGGAGTGTATGGGTGGCGGGTACTACCTATGGCTACACCTTC.

This chain links TRBV5-1 with TRBJ1-2; D unclear. Per germline, CDR1 SGHRS and CDR2 YFSETQ. This CDR3 has 14 amino acids. Trimming shortened V by 0 bases and J by 6 bases, and 12 bases separated the two germline ends. CDR3 amino acids: CASSLEGGLDGYTF. CDR3 bases: TGCGCCAGCAGCTTGGAGGGCGGACTCGATGGCTACACCTTC. Variable domain in full (rest from reference TRBV5-1 and TRBJ1-2): KAGVTQTPRYLIKTRGQQVTLSCSPISGHRSVSWYQQTPGQGLQFLFEYFSETQRNKGNFPGRFSGRQFSNSRSEMNVSTLELGDSALYLCASSLEGGLDGYTFGSGTRLTVV.

The CDR3 is CASRTDRGDEQYF. In DNA form, the CDR3 reads TGTGCCAGCAGGACCGACAGGGGAGACGAGCAGTACTTC. The chain is built from TRBV5-4 and TRBJ2-7, with 8 bases fitting TRBD1. The germline CDR1 and CDR2 sequences are SGHNT and YYREEE (reference sequence). The CDR3 runs to 13 residues. V was clipped by 5 bases and J by 5 bases; unmatched bases: 6.

The V and J genes are TRBV28 and TRBJ1-6, with a weak D call TRBD1 (5 bases). Trimming stripped 10 bases from V and 5 bases from J, with 12 bases between. Germline V gene lookup returns CDR1 MDHEN and CDR2 SYDVKM. This CDR3 comprises 13 residues. CDR3 amino acids: CAMGPGHNSPLHF. The CDR3, as DNA: TGTGCCATGGGCCCAGGGCATAATTCACCCCTCCACTTT.

This clone turned up a few times. The genes are TRBV29-1 and TRBJ1-1; D gene ambiguous. Germline V gives CDR1 SQVTM, CDR2 ANQGSEA. This CDR3 comprises 11 residues. V dropped 4 bases and J dropped 5 bases, with 8 bases sitting between them. DNA for the CDR3: TGCAGCGTTGTTAAGGAGACTGAAGCTTTCTTT. Protein: CSVVKETEAFF.

The V call is TRBV9, the J call TRBJ2-5; 14 bases are shared with TRBD2. Germline V gene sequence: CDR1 SGDLS, CDR2 YYNGEE. V gave up 0 bases and J gave up 4 bases; unmatched junction bases: 5. The CDR3 length is 17 residues. CDR3 in amino acids: CASSVAGTSGGAETQYF. The CDR3 nucleotides are TGTGCCAGCAGCGTAGCTGGGACTAGCGGGGGAGCAGAGACCCAGTACTTC.

The chain joins TRBV18 to TRBJ2-7; weak D call: TRBD1 (6 bases). The CDR3 runs 12 residues. Trimming removed 4 bases at V and 5 bases at J, with 9 bases between. Per the germline V gene, CDR1 is KGHSH and CDR2 is LQKENI. The CDR3 nucleotides read TGTGCCAGCTCACTTCCAGGGGACGAGCAGTACTTC. Amino acids: CASSLPGDEQYF.

The chain carries TRBV5-8 and TRBJ2-7; TRBD1 matches at 7 bases. CDR1 is SGHTS and CDR2 is YDEGEE in the germline V gene. The CDR3 contains 14 residues. The junction had 12 bases not matched to a gene; V was cut back by 6 bases and J by 6 bases. DNA of the CDR3: TGTGCCAGCATCCACCGGGACAGTCCCTCCGAGCAGTACTTC. Protein: CASIHRDSPSEQYF. Full variable domain (rest looked up from reference TRBV5-8 and TRBJ2-7): EAGVTQSPTHLIKTRGQQATLRCSPISGHTSVYWYQQALGLGLQFLLWYDEGEERNRGNFPPRFSGRQFPNYSSELNVNALELEDSALYLCASIHRDSPSEQYFGPGTRLTVT.

V usage is TRBV7-2 and J usage is TRBJ2-1, with D unclear. The CDR3 spans 13 residues. Trimming left V 4 bases short and J 9 bases short, with 13 bases between. Germline CDR1 reads SGHTA; CDR2 reads FQGNSA. In DNA, the CDR3 is TGTGCCAGCAGCTCCCCCCCGGCTAGTGAGCAGTTCTTC. Translating it yields CASSSPPASEQFF.